The 5 T cell receptor beta chains below come from one sample, sequenced in a study of blood T cell repertoires in COVID-19. Assay: immunoSEQ multiplex PCR; the TCRdb copy retains only in-frame clones and omits some. Of around 230,000 clones listed, 81% are singletons. What was sequenced was peripheral blood. The receptors originated from a woman older than 75 with acute or convalescent COVID-19.

This rearrangement joins TRBV2 to TRBJ1-6, with TRBD1 matching 9 bases. CDR3 length equals 15 residues. Germline CDR1 SNHLY, CDR2 FYNNEI. The J segment lost 9 bases and the V segment lost 4 bases, leaving 7 bases of the junction unmatched. DNA for the CDR3: TGTGCCAGCAGTGTGGGGACAGGGTTAAGTTCACCCCTCCACTTT. This gives the protein CASSVGTGLSSPLHF. Variable domain in full (rest from reference TRBV2 and TRBJ1-6): EPEVTQTPSHQVTQMGQEVILRCVPISNHLYFYWYRQILGQKVEFLVSFYNNEISEKSEIFDDQFSVERPDGSNFTLKIRSTKLEDSAMYFCASSVGTGLSSPLHFGNGTRLTVT.

The V and J genes are TRBV4-2 and TRBJ2-3, with 7 bases lining up with TRBD2. CDR1 and CDR2 (germline): LGHNA, YNFKEQ. The CDR3 is 15 amino acids. With V trimmed by 2 bases and J by 5 bases, 7 bases remained unmatched. The CDR3 DNA reads TGTGCCAGCAGCCAACTGGGGGGGACGATAGATACGCAGTATTTT. This gives the protein CASSQLGGTIDTQYF.

This chain connects TRBV28 to TRBJ2-7; TRBD1 agrees at 7 bases. The V and J ends lost 3 bases and 0 bases, in that order; junction bases with no gene match: 5. The CDR3 extends over 15 amino acids. Per the germline V gene, CDR1 is MDHEN and CDR2 is SYDVKM. This CDR3 reads CASSFAGQASYEQYF. CDR3 sequence (DNA): TGTGCCAGCAGTTTCGCCGGACAGGCCTCCTACGAGCAGTACTTC.

CDR3 sequence reads: CASTRGAGITGELFF. As DNA, the CDR3 is TGCGCCAGCACCCGAGGAGCAGGGATCACCGGGGAGCTGTTTTTT. The chain employs TRBV5-1 and TRBJ2-2, with D possibly matching TRBD1 (5 bases). The length of the CDR3 is 15 residues. Trimming took off 6 bases at V and 4 bases at J, with 16 bases between the two ends. Germline V lookup: CDR1 SGHRS, CDR2 YFSETQ.

This rearrangement joins TRBV28 to TRBJ2-7, with 10 bases fitting TRBD1. This CDR3 is built from 15 residues. The germline CDR1 and CDR2 sequences are MDHEN and SYDVKM. J gave up 4 bases and V 2 bases, and 5 bases lay outside the gene matches. The CDR3 DNA follows: TGTGCCAGCAGTTTAAAGCGACAGGGGGCTTACGAGCAGTACTTC. Protein sequence: CASSLKRQGAYEQYF.